The 18 T cell receptor beta chains reported below all come from one sample, sequenced in a study of blood T cell repertoires in COVID-19. TCRdb's table, derived via immunoSEQ multiplex PCR, lists solely in-frame clones and lacks some. Of 85,000 to 130,000 clones in the sample, approximately 92% were seen once. The sequenced material came from peripheral blood. Receptor source: a man in his 70s with acute or convalescent COVID-19.

This clone came up once. The chain recombines TRBV5-1 with TRBJ1-1; D unresolved. Trimming left V 2 bases short and J 1 base short, with 9 bases between. The germline V gene encodes CDR1 SGHRS and CDR2 YFSETQ. This CDR3 is 14 amino acids long. CDR3 sequence (DNA): TGCGCCAGCAGCTTTCTAAACCCGAACACTGAAGCTTTCTTT. Residues: CASSFLNPNTEAFF. The variable domain in full, with the rest retrieved from reference TRBV5-1 and TRBJ1-1, is KAGVTQTPRYLIKTRGQQVTLSCSPISGHRSVSWYQQTPGQGLQFLFEYFSETQRNKGNFPGRFSGRQFSNSRSEMNVSTLELGDSALYLCASSFLNPNTEAFFGQGTRLTVV.

The chain is built from TRBV7-3 and TRBJ2-7; tentatively, D is TRBD2 (5 bases). Trimming pared 1 base from V and 3 bases from J, leaving 10 bases between. The germline V gene encodes CDR1 SGHTA and CDR2 FQGTGA. The CDR3 loop spans 14 amino acids. This chain's CDR3 is CASSLNGGFYEQYF. In nucleotides, the CDR3 is TGTGCCAGCAGCTTAAATGGCGGGTTCTACGAGCAGTACTTC.

This clone was seen once. The chain uses TRBV12-3 or TRBV12-4 and TRBJ1-2; tentatively, D is TRBD1 (5 bases). The CDR3 is made up of 13 amino acids. Trimming removed 5 bases from V and 6 bases from J, with 13 bases in between. The CDR3 bases are TGTGCCAGCAGTCCCCAGGGTCTCGATGGCTACACCTTC. Amino acid sequence: CASSPQGLDGYTF.

The V and J genes are TRBV6-6 and TRBJ1-5, with D hard to call. From germline, CDR1 is MNHNY and CDR2 SVGAGI (reference sequence). The CDR3 runs 11 residues. The ends were cut back, 8 bases at V and 7 bases at J, with 9 bases in the middle. For the CDR3, the DNA is TGTGCCAGCGGGTCGGAGCAGCCCCAGCATTTT. This translates into CASGSEQPQHF.

The V call is TRBV21-1, the J call TRBJ1-4; TRBD1 was called by the table and not checked on the DNA. TRBV21-1 has pseudogene status. The length of the CDR3 is 16 residues. The CDR3 coding sequence is TGTGCCAGCAAAGAACCCGGGACAGCCCAAAGGGAAAAACTGTTTTTT. As protein: CASKEPGTAQREKLFF.

The genes are TRBV2 and TRBJ2-3; 8 bases fit TRBD2. CDR3 length equals 14 residues. CDR1 is SNHLY and CDR2 is FYNNEI in the germline V gene. V lost 8 bases, J lost 4 bases, and 8 bases stayed unmatched. As DNA, the CDR3 is TGTGCCAGCTCCGGGACTAGGCGCGCAGATACGCAGTATTTT. Translating it yields CASSGTRRADTQYF.

This clone qualifies as medium-sized. This chain joins TRBV7-9 and TRBJ2-1; 9 nucleotides agree with TRBD2. Germline loops: CDR1 SEHNR, CDR2 FQNEAQ (reference sequence). CDR3 size: 17 residues. The junction had 7 bases not matched to a gene; V was cut back by 2 bases and J by 2 bases. The CDR3 DNA is TGTGCCAGCAGCTTACGTGGGCTAGCGGGGACCTACAATGAGCAGTTCTTC. Translation gives CASSLRGLAGTYNEQFF.

The CDR3 sequence: CASSLQTGGLGNQPQHF. The CDR3 coding sequence is TGTGCCAGCAGCCTCCAGACAGGGGGTTTAGGCAATCAGCCCCAGCATTTT. The rearrangement uses TRBV7-6 and TRBJ1-5, with 9 bases lining up with TRBD1. Germline V gives CDR1 SGHVS, CDR2 FNYEAQ. V lost 5 bases to trimming and J lost 2 bases; unmatched junction nucleotides: 10. The CDR3 is 17 residues long.

This clone has only a few counts. The J gene is TRBJ1-1, the V gene TRBV7-9, with 7 nucleotides matching TRBD1. There are 17 residues in the CDR3. Losses at the gene ends were 6 bases for V and 1 base for J; bases not matched to a gene: 14. The germline V gene has CDR1 SEHNR and CDR2 FQNEAQ (reference sequence). The chain's CDR3 is CASSSTGSGKSNTEAFF. As DNA, the CDR3 is TGTGCCAGCAGTTCGACAGGGAGTGGGAAGTCGAACACTGAAGCTTTCTTT. Looking up the rest from reference TRBV7-9 and TRBJ1-1 gives the full variable domain: DTGVSQNPRHKITKRGQNVTFRCDPISEHNRLYWYRQTLGQGPEFLTYFQNEAQLEKSRLLSDRFSAERPKGSFSTLEIQRTEQGDSAMYLCASSSTGSGKSNTEAFFGQGTRLTVV.

The V call is TRBV5-1, the J call TRBJ2-5, with D uncertain. CDR1 and CDR2 from the germline V gene are SGHRS and YFSETQ. The CDR3 contains 12 residues. Trimming removed 0 bases at V and 5 bases at J, with 5 bases between. The CDR3 DNA is TGCGCCAGCAGCTTGGAACTGGAGACCCAGTACTTC. It codes for CASSLELETQYF.

V usage is TRBV6-6 and J usage is TRBJ1-1; D ambiguous. The V and J ends lost 6 bases and 10 bases respectively, with 18 bases between them. The CDR3 covers 13 residues. The germline gives CDR1 MNHNY, CDR2 SVGAGI (reference sequence). DNA of the CDR3: TGTGCCAGCAGCATCCCACTTGGTGTCCGAGCTTTCTTT. It yields the protein CASSIPLGVRAFF.

V gene TRBV2 combines with J gene TRBJ1-5; D is perhaps TRBD1 (5 bases). Germline V CDR1 and CDR2: SNHLY, FYNNEI. V was trimmed by 4 bases and J by 4 bases, leaving 14 bases between them. The CDR3 contains 15 residues. The CDR3 DNA reads TGTGCCAGCAGTGTTCAGGGAGGGACGAATCAGCCCCAGCATTTT. This sequence encodes CASSVQGGTNQPQHF.

The chain links TRBV6-1 to TRBJ1-3, with 8 bases that match TRBD1. The CDR3 is 17 residues long. Germline loops: CDR1 MNHNS, CDR2 SASEGT. V shed 4 bases and J 1 base; nucleotides not matched to a gene: 9. CDR3 residues: CASSVAGGGISGNTIYF. CDR3 DNA sequence: TGTGCCAGCAGTGTAGCAGGGGGCGGAATTTCTGGAAACACCATATATTTT.

The chain is built from TRBV18 and TRBJ1-2; 7 bases line up with TRBD1. J gave up 3 bases and V 5 bases, and 0 bases lay outside the gene matches. Germline V lookup: CDR1 KGHSH, CDR2 LQKENI. This CDR3 region has 12 residues. The CDR3 DNA sequence: TGTGCCAGCTCAACAGGGGACTATGGCTACACCTTC. It is translated as CASSTGDYGYTF.

This chain connects TRBV28 to TRBJ2-1; 9 nucleotides line up with TRBD2. Per the germline V gene, CDR1 is MDHEN and CDR2 is SYDVKM. Trimming cost V 6 bases and J 13 bases; bases outside gene matches: 7. The CDR3 spans 12 residues. The CDR3 reads CASSRGLASQFF. In DNA, the CDR3 is TGTGCCAGCAGCCGCGGACTAGCGAGCCAGTTCTTC. The entire variable domain, with the rest obtained from reference TRBV28 and TRBJ2-1, is as follows: DVKVTQSSRYLVKRTGEKVFLECVQDMDHENMFWYRQDPGLGLRLIYFSYDVKMKEKGDIPEGYSVSREKKERFSLILESASTNQTSMYLCASSRGLASQFFGPGTRLTVL.

The gene calls are TRBV30 and TRBJ1-5; 9 bases agree with TRBD1. The CDR3 is 14 amino acids. The germline V gene has CDR1 GTSNPN and CDR2 SVGIG (reference sequence). Germline trimming cut 0 bases from V and 4 bases from J; bases unmatched to any gene: 1. The CDR3 coding sequence is TGTGCCTGGAGTGTCGACAGGGGGAATCAGCCCCAGCATTTT. Translated, it gives CAWSVDRGNQPQHF.

This clone was seen once. The chain couples TRBV5-5 to TRBJ2-1; 15 bases are a match to TRBD2. J lost 6 bases, V lost 2 bases, and 6 bases had no gene match. This CDR3 contains 17 residues. Germline CDR1 is SGHKS and CDR2 is YYEKEE (reference sequence). CDR3: CASSLWTSGRAANEQFF. For the CDR3, the DNA is TGTGCCAGCAGCTTATGGACTAGCGGGAGGGCGGCCAATGAGCAGTTCTTC.

The V and J genes are TRBV5-1 and TRBJ1-1, with 7 bases fitting TRBD1. Germline V gives CDR1 SGHRS, CDR2 YFSETQ. CDR3 length: 14 amino acids. V gave up 3 bases and J gave up 1 base; unmatched junction bases: 3. The chain's CDR3 is CASSSGTANTEAFF. The CDR3 DNA reads as TGCGCCAGCAGCTCCGGGACAGCGAACACTGAAGCTTTCTTT.